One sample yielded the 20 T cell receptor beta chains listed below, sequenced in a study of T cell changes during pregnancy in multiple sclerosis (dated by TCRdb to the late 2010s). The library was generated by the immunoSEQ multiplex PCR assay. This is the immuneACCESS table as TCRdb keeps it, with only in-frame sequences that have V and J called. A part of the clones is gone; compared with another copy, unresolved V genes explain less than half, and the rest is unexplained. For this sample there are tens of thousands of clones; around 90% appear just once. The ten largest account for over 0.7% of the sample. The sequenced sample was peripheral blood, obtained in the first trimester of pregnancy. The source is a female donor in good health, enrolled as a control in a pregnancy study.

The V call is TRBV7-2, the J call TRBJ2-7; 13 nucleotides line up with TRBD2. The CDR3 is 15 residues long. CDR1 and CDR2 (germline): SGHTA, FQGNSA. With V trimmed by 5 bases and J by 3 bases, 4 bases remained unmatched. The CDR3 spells CASSQRTSGSYEQYF. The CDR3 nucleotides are TGTGCCAGCAGCCAACGGACTAGCGGGAGCTACGAGCAGTACTTC.

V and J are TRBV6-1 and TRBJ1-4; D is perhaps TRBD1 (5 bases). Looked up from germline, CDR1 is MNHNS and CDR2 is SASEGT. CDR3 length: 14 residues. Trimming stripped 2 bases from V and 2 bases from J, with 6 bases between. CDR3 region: CASSEYRTNEKLFF. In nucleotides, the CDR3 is TGTGCCAGCAGTGAATACAGGACTAATGAAAAACTGTTTTTT.

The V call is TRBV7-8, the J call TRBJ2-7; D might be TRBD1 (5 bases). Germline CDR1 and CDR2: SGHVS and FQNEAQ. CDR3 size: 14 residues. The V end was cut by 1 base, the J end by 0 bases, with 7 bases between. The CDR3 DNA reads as TGTGCCAGCAGCTTAGGAGACAGCTCCTACGAGCAGTACTTC. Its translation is CASSLGDSSYEQYF.

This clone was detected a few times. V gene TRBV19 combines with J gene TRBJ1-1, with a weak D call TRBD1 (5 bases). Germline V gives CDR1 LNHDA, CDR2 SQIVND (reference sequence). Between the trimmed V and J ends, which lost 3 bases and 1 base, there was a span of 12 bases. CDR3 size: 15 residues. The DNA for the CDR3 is TGTGCCAGTAGTATCGAAGACAGATGGAACACTGAAGCTTTCTTT. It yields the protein CASSIEDRWNTEAFF.

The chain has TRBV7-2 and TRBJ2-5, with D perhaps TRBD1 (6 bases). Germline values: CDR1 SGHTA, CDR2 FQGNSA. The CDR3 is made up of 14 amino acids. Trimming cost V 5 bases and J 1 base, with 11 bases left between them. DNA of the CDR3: TGTGCCAGCAGCCCAGGGGCCTCCCAAGAGACCCAGTACTTC. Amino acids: CASSPGASQETQYF.

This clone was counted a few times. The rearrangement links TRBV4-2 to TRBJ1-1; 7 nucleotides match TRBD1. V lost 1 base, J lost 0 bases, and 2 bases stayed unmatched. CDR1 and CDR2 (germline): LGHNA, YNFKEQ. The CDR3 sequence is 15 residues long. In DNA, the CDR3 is TGTGCCAGCAGCCAAGCAGACAGGGTGAACACTGAAGCTTTCTTT. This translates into CASSQADRVNTEAFF.

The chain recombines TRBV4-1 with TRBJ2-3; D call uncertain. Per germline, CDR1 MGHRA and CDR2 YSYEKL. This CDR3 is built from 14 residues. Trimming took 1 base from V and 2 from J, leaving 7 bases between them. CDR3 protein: CASSQGPFTDTQYF. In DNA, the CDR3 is TGCGCCAGCAGCCAAGGGCCTTTCACAGATACGCAGTATTTT.

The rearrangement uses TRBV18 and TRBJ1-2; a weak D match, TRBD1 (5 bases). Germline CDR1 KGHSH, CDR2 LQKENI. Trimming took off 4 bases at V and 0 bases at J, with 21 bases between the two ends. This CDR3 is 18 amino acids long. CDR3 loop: CASSLRRAGPFTNYGYTF. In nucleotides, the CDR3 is TGTGCCAGCTCACTAAGGAGGGCAGGGCCTTTTACTAACTATGGCTACACCTTC. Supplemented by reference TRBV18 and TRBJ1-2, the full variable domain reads NAGVMQNPRHLVRRRGQEARLRCSPMKGHSHVYWYRQLPEEGLKFMVYLQKENIIDESGMPKERFSAEFPKEGPSILRIQQVVRGDSAAYFCASSLRRAGPFTNYGYTFGSGTRLTVV.

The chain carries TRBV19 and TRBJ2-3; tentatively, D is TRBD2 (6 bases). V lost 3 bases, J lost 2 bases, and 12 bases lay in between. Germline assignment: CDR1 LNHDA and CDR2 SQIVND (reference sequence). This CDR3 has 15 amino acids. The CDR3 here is CASSMVGEVTDTQYF. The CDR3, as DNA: TGTGCCAGTAGTATGGTAGGGGAGGTCACAGATACGCAGTATTTT.

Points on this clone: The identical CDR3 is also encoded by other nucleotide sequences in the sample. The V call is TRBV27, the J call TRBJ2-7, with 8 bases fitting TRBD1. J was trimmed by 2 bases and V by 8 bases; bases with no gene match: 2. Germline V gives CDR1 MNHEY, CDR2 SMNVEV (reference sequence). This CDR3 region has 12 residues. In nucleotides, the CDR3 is TGTGCCAGCCGGGACAGGACCTACGAGCAGTACTTC. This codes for CASRDRTYEQYF.

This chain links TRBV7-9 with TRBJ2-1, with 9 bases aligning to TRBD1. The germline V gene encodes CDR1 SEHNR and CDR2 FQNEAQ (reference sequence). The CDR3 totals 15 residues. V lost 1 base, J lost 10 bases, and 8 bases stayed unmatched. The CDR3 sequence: CASSLEGQGNSEQFF. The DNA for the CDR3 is TGTGCCAGCAGCTTAGAGGGACAGGGAAATTCGGAGCAGTTCTTC.

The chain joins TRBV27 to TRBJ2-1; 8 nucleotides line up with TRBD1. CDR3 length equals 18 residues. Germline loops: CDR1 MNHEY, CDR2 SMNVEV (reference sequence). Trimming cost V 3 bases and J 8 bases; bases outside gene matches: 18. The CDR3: CASSFKNRGEHFGDEQFF. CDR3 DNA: TGTGCCAGCAGTTTCAAGAACAGGGGGGAGCATTTTGGGGATGAGCAGTTCTTC.

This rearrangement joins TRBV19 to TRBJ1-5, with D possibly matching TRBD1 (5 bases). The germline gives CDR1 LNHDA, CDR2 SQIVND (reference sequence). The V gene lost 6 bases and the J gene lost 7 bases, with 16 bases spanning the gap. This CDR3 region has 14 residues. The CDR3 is CASRITGEGQPQHF. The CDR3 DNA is TGTGCCAGTAGGATCACAGGCGAAGGGCAGCCCCAGCATTTT.

CDR3 loop: CASSREVGELFF. Here the CDR3 DNA reads TGCGCCAGCAGCCGAGAGGTCGGGGAGCTGTTTTTT. The genes are TRBV5-1 and TRBJ2-2; D not resolved. Germline lookup yields CDR1 SGHRS and CDR2 YFSETQ. V was trimmed by 4 bases and J by 7 bases, leaving 8 bases between them. This CDR3 spans 12 amino acids.

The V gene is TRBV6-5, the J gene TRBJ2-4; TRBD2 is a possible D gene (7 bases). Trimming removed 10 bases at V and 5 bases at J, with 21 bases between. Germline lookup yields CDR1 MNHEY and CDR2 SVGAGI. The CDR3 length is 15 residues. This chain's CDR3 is CATTRGARGENIQYF. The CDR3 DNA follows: TGTGCCACTACCCGGGGGGCAAGGGGGGAAAACATTCAGTACTTC.

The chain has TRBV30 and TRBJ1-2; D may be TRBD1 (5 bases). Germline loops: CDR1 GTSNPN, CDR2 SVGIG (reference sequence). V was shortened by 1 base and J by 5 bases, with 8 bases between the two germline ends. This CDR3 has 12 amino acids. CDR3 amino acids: CAWSGGTYGYTF. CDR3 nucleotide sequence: TGTGCCTGGAGTGGGGGGACTTATGGCTACACCTTC.

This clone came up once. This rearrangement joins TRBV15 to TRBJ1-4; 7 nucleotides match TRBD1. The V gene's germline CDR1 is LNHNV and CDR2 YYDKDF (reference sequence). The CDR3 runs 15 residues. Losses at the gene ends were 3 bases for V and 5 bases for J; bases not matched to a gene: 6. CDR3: CATSSVTGSNEKLFF. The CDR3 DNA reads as TGTGCCACCAGCAGTGTGACAGGGTCGAATGAAAAACTGTTTTTT.

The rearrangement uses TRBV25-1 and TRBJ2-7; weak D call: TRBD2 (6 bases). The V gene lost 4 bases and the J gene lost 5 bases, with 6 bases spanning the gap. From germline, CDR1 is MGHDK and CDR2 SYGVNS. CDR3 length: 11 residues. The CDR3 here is CASSGGNEQYF. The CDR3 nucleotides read TGTGCCAGCAGTGGCGGGAACGAGCAGTACTTC.

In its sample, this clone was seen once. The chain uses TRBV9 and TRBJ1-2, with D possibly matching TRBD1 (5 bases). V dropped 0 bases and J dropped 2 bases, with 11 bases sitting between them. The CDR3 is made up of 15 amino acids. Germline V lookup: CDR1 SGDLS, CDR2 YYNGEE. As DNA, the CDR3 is TGTGCCAGCAGCGTAGCTACAGGTCCCAACTATGGCTACACCTTC. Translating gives CASSVATGPNYGYTF.

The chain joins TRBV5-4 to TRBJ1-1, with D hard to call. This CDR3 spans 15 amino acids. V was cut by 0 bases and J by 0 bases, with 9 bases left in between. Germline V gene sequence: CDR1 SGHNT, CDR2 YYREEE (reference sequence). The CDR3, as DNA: TGTGCCAGCAGCTTGGTTGCGTCGGTGAACACTGAAGCTTTCTTT. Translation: CASSLVASVNTEAFF.